The 21 T cell receptor beta chains below all came from one sample that was sequenced in a study of shared clonotypes between healthy human individuals (dated by TCRdb to about 2020). Library preparation used the immunoSEQ multiplex PCR assay. Here the immuneACCESS table is served through TCRdb, limited to in-frame sequences with V and J called. Missing clones are a known gap in these copies; in checked studies unresolved V genes cover under half, and the rest lacks a known reason. In all, the sample holds under 2,000,000 clones, and 85% to 95% of those were seen once. The top ten constitute roughly 1.2% of the sample. CD8 naive samples were obtained by positive selection for CCR7 among CD45RO-negative cells, yielding a CD45RA+CCR7+ population from which TemRA cells were excluded. Input material: naive CD8+ T cells sorted from blood. The cell subset or site label, as the study defines it: CD45RA+CCR7+. The receptors were sampled from a man aged 18-30 years in good health.

This chain uses TRBV6-5 with TRBJ1-1; D remains ambiguous. V was trimmed by 6 bases and J by 0 bases, leaving 11 bases between them. CDR1 MNHEY and CDR2 SVGAGI come from the germline V gene. This CDR3 is 14 amino acids long. Here the CDR3 DNA reads TGTGCCAGCAGCATACAAATCATGAACACTGAAGCTTTCTTT. Translation gives CASSIQIMNTEAFF.

The chain carries TRBV2 and TRBJ2-7, with a tentative D call TRBD1 (5 bases). The CDR3 sequence is 13 residues long. Germline CDR1 is SNHLY and CDR2 is FYNNEI. Trimming pared 0 bases from V and 2 bases from J, leaving 5 bases between. The CDR3 nucleotides are TGTGCCAGCAGTGAAGCAGGGGCCTACGAGCAGTACTTC. Translating gives CASSEAGAYEQYF.

The chain couples TRBV5-5 to TRBJ2-7, with TRBD2 identical over 11 bases. J gave up 4 bases and V 2 bases, and 5 bases lay outside the gene matches. CDR1 is SGHKS and CDR2 is YYEKEE in the germline V gene (reference sequence). This CDR3 is 15 amino acids long. The CDR3 sequence is CASSFLAGGLYEQYF. The CDR3 DNA reads as TGTGCCAGCAGCTTTCTAGCGGGAGGTCTATACGAGCAGTACTTC. The full variable domain, its missing parts supplied by reference TRBV5-5 and TRBJ2-7, is DAGVTQSPTHLIKTRGQQVTLRCSPISGHKSVSWYQQVLGQGPQFIFQYYEKEERGRGNFPDRFSARQFPNYSSELNVNALLLGDSALYLCASSFLAGGLYEQYFGPGTRLTVT.

The chain employs TRBV27 and TRBJ2-3; 12 bases map to TRBD2. This CDR3 has 16 residues. Trimming at V came to 5 bases and at J to 6 bases, leaving 9 bases not matched to a gene. Per germline, CDR1 MNHEY and CDR2 SMNVEV (reference sequence). The DNA for the CDR3 is TGTGCCAGCAGTAACATACTAGCGGGAGGAACTGATACGCAGTATTTT. Its protein is CASSNILAGGTDTQYF.

The V call is TRBV4-3, the J call TRBJ2-1, with D possibly TRBD2 on 5 matching bases. The ends were cut back, 0 bases at V and 8 bases at J, with 14 bases in the middle. CDR1 is LGHNA, CDR2 YSLEER, per germline. The CDR3 has 15 amino acids. The CDR3 region has the DNA TGCGCCAGCAGCCAAGATTTTTCGGCGGGCGATGAGCAGTTCTTC. Its translation is CASSQDFSAGDEQFF.

V usage is TRBV29-1 and J usage is TRBJ1-2; D is possibly TRBD1 (5 bases). Trimming pared 3 bases from V and 7 bases from J, leaving 15 bases between. Germline CDR1 reads SQVTM; CDR2 reads ANQGSEA. CDR3 size: 13 residues. The CDR3 reads CSVEEGAAFGYTF. The CDR3, as DNA: TGCAGCGTTGAGGAAGGGGCGGCGTTTGGCTACACCTTC.

The chain couples TRBV4-3 to TRBJ2-3, with 11 bases fitting TRBD2. J was trimmed by 4 bases and V by 0 bases; bases with no gene match: 6. This CDR3 contains 17 residues. Germline V gene sequence: CDR1 LGHNA, CDR2 YSLEER. The CDR3 DNA follows: TGCGCCAGCAGCCAAGAGCCTACTAGCGGGAGTGCAGATACGCAGTATTTT. It is translated as CASSQEPTSGSADTQYF.

The chain has TRBV13 and TRBJ2-5; tentative D call: TRBD2 (5 bases). The CDR3 runs to 14 residues. The V gene lost 2 bases and the J gene lost 5 bases, with 12 bases spanning the gap. From germline, CDR1 is PRHDT and CDR2 FYEKMQ (reference sequence). CDR3 region: CASSLSGEWETQYF. The CDR3 nucleotides read TGTGCCAGCAGCTTATCTGGGGAGTGGGAGACCCAGTACTTC.

J is TRBJ2-1 and V is TRBV7-9, with D unclear. CDR1 and CDR2 (germline): SEHNR, FQNEAQ (reference sequence). There are 11 residues in the CDR3. V lost 1 base and J 12 bases, leaving 7 bases between the germline ends. The CDR3 nucleotides are TGTGCCAGCAGCTTAGACGGATGGCAGTTCTTC. Translating it yields CASSLDGWQFF.

CDR3 loop: CASSLDLYEKLFF. The DNA of the CDR3 is TGTGCCAGCAGCTTAGATCTATACGAAAAACTGTTTTTT. The chain uses TRBV11-2 and TRBJ1-4; D gene uncertain. Germline CDR1 and CDR2: SGHAT and FQNNGV. V was clipped by 0 bases and J by 8 bases, with 7 bases between them. This CDR3 has 13 residues.

The CDR3 DNA reads as TGTGCCAGCAGCTCCCGGGACCTCCGCTACAATGAGCAGTTCTTC. Protein product: CASSSRDLRYNEQFF. The genes are TRBV7-9 and TRBJ2-1; D tentatively reads TRBD1 or TRBD2 (5 bases each). CDR1 and CDR2 from the germline V gene are SEHNR and FQNEAQ (reference sequence). This CDR3 region has 15 residues. V lost 4 bases, J lost 3 bases, and 13 bases lay in between.

With respect to this clone: Other nucleotide sequences in the sample specify the same CDR3. The rearrangement uses TRBV6-5 and TRBJ1-1, with D perhaps TRBD1 (5 bases). V shed 5 bases and J shed 1 base, with 8 bases lying between them. Germline CDR1 is MNHEY and CDR2 is SVGAGI. The CDR3 is 13 residues long. DNA for the CDR3: TGTGCCAGCAGTCCCCAGGGGAACACTGAAGCTTTCTTT. It codes for CASSPQGNTEAFF.

The DNA of the CDR3 is TGTGCCAGCAGGCGAAATCCTGGACAGGATAATCAGCCCCAGCATTTT. Its protein product is CASRRNPGQDNQPQHF. J is TRBJ1-5 and V is TRBV28, with 7 bases that match TRBD1. The germline gives CDR1 MDHEN, CDR2 SYDVKM. With 6 bases clipped from V and 4 bases from J, the junction kept 12 bases outside the gene matches. The CDR3 runs to 16 residues.

This clone has only one observation. The chain combines TRBV10-3 with TRBJ2-1; 11 nucleotides agree with TRBD2. The trim removed 10 bases at V and 5 bases at J, leaving 4 bases unmatched. The germline gives CDR1 ENHRY, CDR2 SYGVKD. CDR3 length: 13 residues. The CDR3 is CATLGLADNEQFF. DNA of the CDR3: TGTGCCACGCTGGGACTAGCGGACAATGAGCAGTTCTTC.

J is TRBJ2-3 and V is TRBV27; D is unresolved. V lost 6 bases, J lost 4 bases, and 11 bases lay in between. The germline V gene encodes CDR1 MNHEY and CDR2 SMNVEV (reference sequence). The CDR3 extends over 13 amino acids. The CDR3 DNA sequence: TGTGCCAGCAGATCCTTTGGCGCAGATACGCAGTATTTT. It specifies CASRSFGADTQYF.

CDR3 sequence (DNA): TGTGCCAGCAGCCAGGCCGGGACAGGGGTTTGGAGTGAGTACGAGCAGTACTTC. It is translated as CASSQAGTGVWSEYEQYF. The chain uses TRBV14 and TRBJ2-7; 10 bases match TRBD1. The germline CDR1 and CDR2 sequences are SGHDN and FVKESK. The CDR3 is 18 amino acids. V was clipped by 3 bases and J by 4 bases; unmatched bases: 15.

This clone was recorded once. The rearrangement links TRBV7-2 to TRBJ2-7, with D possibly TRBD2 on 6 matching bases. The germline V gene encodes CDR1 SGHTA and CDR2 FQGNSA. V was clipped by 5 bases and J by 5 bases, with 22 bases between them. The CDR3 covers 16 residues. The CDR3 sequence: CASSGLLAPSSDEQYF. CDR3 DNA sequence: TGTGCCAGCAGCGGTCTACTAGCCCCGTCCTCAGACGAGCAGTACTTC. The whole variable domain, remainder taken from reference TRBV7-2 and TRBJ2-7, is GAGVSQSPSNKVTEKGKDVELRCDPISGHTALYWYRQSLGQGLEFLIYFQGNSAPDKSGLPSDRFSAERTGGSVSTLTIQRTQQEDSAVYLCASSGLLAPSSDEQYFGPGTRLTVT.

The J gene is TRBJ1-2, the V gene TRBV11-2; perhaps TRBD1 as D (5 bases). This CDR3 has 14 amino acids. The germline V and J ends were trimmed by 6 bases and 3 bases, with 14 bases remaining between them. The germline gives CDR1 SGHAT, CDR2 FQNNGV. The CDR3 loop is CASRPTGGDYGYTF. The CDR3 DNA reads as TGTGCCAGCAGACCAACAGGAGGGGACTATGGCTACACCTTC.

The V call is TRBV6-1, the J call TRBJ1-6; D call uncertain. Germline V gene lookup returns CDR1 MNHNS and CDR2 SASEGT. CDR3 length equals 13 residues. The V end was cut by 3 bases, the J end by 4 bases, with 4 bases between. The CDR3 protein is CASSDLYNSPLHF. The CDR3 DNA sequence: TGTGCCAGCAGTGATCTTTATAATTCACCCCTCCACTTT.

For this clone: Other DNA sequences of this sample code for an identical CDR3. The chain links TRBV9 to TRBJ2-7; the D gene is possibly TRBD2 (5 bases). This CDR3 comprises 12 residues. The V end lost 4 bases, the J end lost 6 bases, and 11 bases lay between the germline ends. Germline CDR1 and CDR2: SGDLS and YYNGEE. DNA of the CDR3: TGTGCCAGCAGCCCAGCCGCGGGCGAGCAGTACTTC. It translates to CASSPAAGEQYF. Drawing the rest from reference TRBV9 and TRBJ2-7, the complete variable domain is DSGVTQTPKHLITATGQRVTLRCSPRSGDLSVYWYQQSLDQGLQFLIQYYNGEERAKGNILERFSAQQFPDLHSELNLSSLELGDSALYFCASSPAAGEQYFGPGTRLTVT.

The CDR3 region has the DNA TGTGCCAGCAGCTCCAGGGCGGGGAGCACAGATACGCAGTATTTT. Amino acid sequence: CASSSRAGSTDTQYF. This chain connects TRBV5-5 to TRBJ2-3; tentative D call: TRBD2 (6 bases). Germline CDR1 and CDR2: SGHKS and YYEKEE (reference sequence). The CDR3 covers 15 residues. V gave up 3 bases and J gave up 0 bases, with 11 bases separating them.